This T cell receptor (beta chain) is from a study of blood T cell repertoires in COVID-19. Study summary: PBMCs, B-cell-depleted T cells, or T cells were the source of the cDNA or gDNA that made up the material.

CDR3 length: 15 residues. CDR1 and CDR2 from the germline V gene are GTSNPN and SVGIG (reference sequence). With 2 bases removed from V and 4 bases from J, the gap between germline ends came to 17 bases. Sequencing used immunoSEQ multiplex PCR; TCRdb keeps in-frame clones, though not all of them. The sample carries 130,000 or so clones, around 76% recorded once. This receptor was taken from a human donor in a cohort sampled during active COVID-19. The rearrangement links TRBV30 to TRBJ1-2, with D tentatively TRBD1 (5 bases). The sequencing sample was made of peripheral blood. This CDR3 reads CAWSRGLAEGYGYTF. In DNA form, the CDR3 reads TGTGCCTGGAGTAGGGGCCTGGCGGAGGGCTATGGCTACACCTTC. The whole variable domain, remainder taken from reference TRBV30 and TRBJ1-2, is SQTIHQWPATLVQPVGSPLSLECTVEGTSNPNLYWYRQAAGRGLQLLFYSVGIGQISSEVPQNLSASRPQDRQFILSSKKLLLSDSGFYLCAWSRGLAEGYGYTFGSGTRLTVV.